One sample yielded the 29 T cell receptor beta chains listed below, sequenced in a study of cytomegalovirus exposure and HLA in healthy donors. 60 Vbeta and 13 Jbeta primers were used in PCR. The assay was immunoSEQ multiplex PCR, and TCRdb's table has in-frame clones only and misses some. The table includes about 170,000 clones, roughly 79% detected once. Specimen: PBMCs. Receptors were obtained from a woman in her forties or fifties in good health and CMV-seropositive.

The rearrangement uses TRBV4-3 and TRBJ1-6; 8 nucleotides align to TRBD1. V dropped 0 bases and J dropped 7; count of bases not matched to a gene: 8. CDR1 is LGHNA and CDR2 is YSLEER in the germline V gene. This CDR3 has 17 residues. CDR3 coding DNA: TGCGCCAGCAGCCAAGAACATCAGGGGGCGGAGAATTCACCCCTCCACTTT. This sequence encodes CASSQEHQGAENSPLHF.

The chain has TRBV4-3 and TRBJ1-2; TRBD1 matches 7 bases. CDR3 length: 14 residues. CDR1 and CDR2 from the germline V gene are LGHNA and YSLEER. J was trimmed by 6 bases and V by 0 bases; bases with no gene match: 4. The CDR3 nucleotides are TGCGCCAGCAGCCAAGAACAGGGGATACATGGCTACACCTTC. This gives the protein CASSQEQGIHGYTF.

This chain uses TRBV5-8 with TRBJ2-5, with a possible D match to TRBD1 (6 bases). The germline CDR1 and CDR2 sequences are SGHTS and YDEGEE. Trimming removed 2 bases from V and 2 bases from J, with 19 bases in between. This CDR3 region has 17 residues. CDR3 protein: CASSFNRDNTEQETQYF. In nucleotides, the CDR3 is TGTGCCAGCAGCTTCAACCGGGACAACACCGAACAAGAGACCCAGTACTTC. The variable domain in full, with the rest retrieved from reference TRBV5-8 and TRBJ2-5, is EAGVTQSPTHLIKTRGQQATLRCSPISGHTSVYWYQQALGLGLQFLLWYDEGEERNRGNFPPRFSGRQFPNYSSELNVNALELEDSALYLCASSFNRDNTEQETQYFGPGTRLLVL.

This clone has more than one count but fewer than ten. This rearrangement joins TRBV2 to TRBJ1-1, with TRBD1 matching over 10 bases. V shed 6 bases and J 1 base; nucleotides not matched to a gene: 5. Germline V gives CDR1 SNHLY, CDR2 FYNNEI. There are 15 residues in the CDR3. CDR3 DNA: TGTGCCAGCAGCGTAGGACAGGGGGGGAACACTGAAGCTTTCTTT. It yields the protein CASSVGQGGNTEAFF.

This clone appeared once. CDR3: CASSLSTGAAGNTIYF. Written as DNA, the CDR3 is TGTGCCAGCAGCTTATCTACAGGGGCGGCTGGAAACACCATATATTTT. The rearrangement links TRBV7-2 to TRBJ1-3; 7 bases align to TRBD1. The CDR3 runs to 16 residues. Germline-derived CDR1 and CDR2 are SGHTA and FQGNSA. V lost 2 bases, J lost 2 bases, and 6 bases stayed unmatched.

The chain joins TRBV13 to TRBJ1-2; 9 nucleotides agree with TRBD1. V was clipped by 5 bases and J by 3 bases; unmatched bases: 13. Germline assignment: CDR1 PRHDT and CDR2 FYEKMQ (reference sequence). The CDR3 runs to 17 residues. The chain's CDR3 is CASSADRGINGDYGYTF. Here the CDR3 DNA reads TGTGCCAGCAGCGCGGACAGGGGTATCAACGGGGACTATGGCTACACCTTC. The full variable domain, completed using reference TRBV13 and TRBJ1-2, is AAGVIQSPRHLIKEKRETATLKCYPIPRHDTVYWYQQGPGQDPQFLISFYEKMQSDKGSIPDRFSAQQFSDYHSELNMSSLELGDSALYFCASSADRGINGDYGYTFGSGTRLTVV.

V gene TRBV30 combines with J gene TRBJ1-4, with a possible D match to TRBD1 (5 bases). The V end lost 4 bases, the J end lost 5 bases, and 11 bases lay between the germline ends. CDR1 is GTSNPN and CDR2 is SVGIG in the germline V gene (reference sequence). The CDR3 is 13 residues long. The CDR3 region has the DNA TGTGCCTGGAACCAGGGTATAAATGAAAAACTGTTTTTT. This sequence encodes CAWNQGINEKLFF. The whole variable domain, remainder taken from reference TRBV30 and TRBJ1-4, is SQTIHQWPATLVQPVGSPLSLECTVEGTSNPNLYWYRQAAGRGLQLLFYSVGIGQISSEVPQNLSASRPQDRQFILSSKKLLLSDSGFYLCAWNQGINEKLFFGSGTQLSVL.

The rearrangement uses TRBV11-2 and TRBJ2-3; TRBD1 is a possible D gene (5 bases). The length of the CDR3 is 16 residues. V lost 1 base to trimming and J lost 1 base, with 12 bases between them. Germline V CDR1 and CDR2: SGHAT, FQNNGV. The CDR3: CASSLVGARGTDTQYF. The DNA of the CDR3 is TGTGCCAGCAGCTTAGTAGGGGCCAGGGGCACAGATACGCAGTATTTT.

This clone was seen a single time. The V gene is TRBV19, the J gene TRBJ1-5, with 9 positions matching TRBD1. V lost 5 bases, J lost 7 bases, and 9 bases stayed unmatched. Germline V gene data show CDR1 as LNHDA and CDR2 as SQIVND (reference sequence). The length of the CDR3 is 15 residues. The CDR3: CASSSRTGVWQPQHF. The DNA of the CDR3 is TGTGCCAGTAGTTCTAGGACAGGGGTTTGGCAGCCCCAGCATTTT.

The rearrangement joins TRBV5-1 to TRBJ1-1; possibly TRBD1 for D (5 bases). This CDR3 spans 15 amino acids. V dropped 6 bases and J dropped 1 base, with 16 bases sitting between them. Germline assignment: CDR1 SGHRS and CDR2 YFSETQ. The DNA of the CDR3 is TGCGCCAGCATGTCCCGGGGGACCGAGAACACTGAAGCTTTCTTT. Amino acids: CASMSRGTENTEAFF. The full variable domain, in which reference TRBV5-1 and TRBJ1-1 provide the parts outside the CDR3, is KAGVTQTPRYLIKTRGQQVTLSCSPISGHRSVSWYQQTPGQGLQFLFEYFSETQRNKGNFPGRFSGRQFSNSRSEMNVSTLELGDSALYLCASMSRGTENTEAFFGQGTRLTVV.

The chain recombines TRBV6-1 with TRBJ2-4; the match to TRBD1 covers 10 bases. This CDR3 has 16 residues. Trimming at V came to 0 bases and at J to 7 bases, leaving 6 bases not matched to a gene. Germline V lookup: CDR1 MNHNS, CDR2 SASEGT. As DNA, the CDR3 is TGTGCCAGCAGTGAAGCGCTTCTGGGACAGGGGAACATTCAGTACTTC. Protein sequence: CASSEALLGQGNIQYF.

The J gene is TRBJ2-6, the V gene TRBV27, with D uncertain. This CDR3 has 16 amino acids. Trimming shortened V by 3 bases and J by 0 bases, and 9 bases separated the two germline ends. In germline, CDR1 is MNHEY, CDR2 SMNVEV (reference sequence). The CDR3 loop is CASSFIDLSGANVLTF. The DNA for the CDR3 is TGTGCCAGCAGTTTCATAGATCTCTCTGGGGCCAACGTCCTGACTTTC.

The chain employs TRBV5-6 and TRBJ1-3, with 7 bases identical to TRBD1. The CDR3 has 16 residues. Germline V gene sequence: CDR1 SGHDT, CDR2 YYEEEE. The V segment lost 4 bases and the J segment 0 bases; nucleotides outside the gene matches: 7. In nucleotides, the CDR3 is TGTGCCAGCAGCAGGGACAGAGGAAACTCTGGAAACACCATATATTTT. As protein: CASSRDRGNSGNTIYF.

The chain recombines TRBV7-8 with TRBJ2-1; 14 bases match TRBD2. This CDR3 has 18 amino acids. V was pared by 4 bases and J by 7 bases, with 12 bases of the junction left unmatched. Looked up from germline, CDR1 is SGHVS and CDR2 is FQNEAQ. DNA of the CDR3: TGTGCCAGCAGCTCAAGACTAGCGGGAGGGCCATTAGAGAATGAGCAGTTCTTC. Its translation is CASSSRLAGGPLENEQFF.

The CDR3 nucleotides read TGTGCCAGCAGCTTAGATTGGGGGGGGGCCACTGAAGCTTTCTTT. Its translation is CASSLDWGGATEAFF. The chain carries TRBV7-9 and TRBJ1-1; a weak D match, TRBD1 (6 bases). CDR1 and CDR2 from the germline V gene are SEHNR and FQNEAQ (reference sequence). The V end was cut by 1 base, the J end by 4 bases, with 13 bases between. This CDR3 has 15 residues.

Only a few counts were recorded for this clone. This sequence joins TRBV29-1 and TRBJ2-3; 8 positions match TRBD2. CDR1 and CDR2 from the germline V gene are SQVTM and ANQGSEA. J gave up 1 base and V 4 bases, and 10 bases lay outside the gene matches. The CDR3 has 16 residues. In nucleotides, the CDR3 is TGCAGCGTTGGGGGCGGAGCGGGGGCTCGCACAGATACGCAGTATTTT. Its protein is CSVGGGAGARTDTQYF.

V is TRBV11-2 and J is TRBJ1-3; no reliable D call. The CDR3 sequence is 12 residues long. CDR1 and CDR2 from the germline V gene are SGHAT and FQNNGV. The V end lost 5 bases, the J end lost 4 bases, and 6 bases lay between the germline ends. Written as DNA, the CDR3 is TGTGCCAGCAGCCTGCAGGGAAACACCATATATTTT. Amino acid sequence: CASSLQGNTIYF.

About this clone: One junction end disagrees with the germline gene, perhaps due to a read error. V and J are TRBV2 and TRBJ2-6; D is possibly TRBD1 (5 bases). Germline CDR1 reads SNHLY; CDR2 reads FYNNEI. The CDR3 extends over 14 amino acids. The CDR3 sequence: CASSPGLGANGLTF. For the CDR3, the DNA is TGTGCCAGCAGTCCGGGTTTAGGGGCCAACGGCCTGACTTTC.

The V call is TRBV30, the J call TRBJ1-1, with 7 nucleotides matching TRBD1. V was pared by 1 base and J by 3 bases, with 2 bases of the junction left unmatched. This CDR3 contains 13 residues. Germline loops: CDR1 GTSNPN, CDR2 SVGIG (reference sequence). The CDR3 nucleotides read TGTGCCTGGAGTGGACAGGGTTACACTGAAGCTTTCTTT. Translated: CAWSGQGYTEAFF.

The chain employs TRBV28 and TRBJ1-1; TRBD1 matches at 9 bases. The V segment lost 9 bases and the J segment 0 bases; nucleotides outside the gene matches: 11. This CDR3 is built from 16 residues. The V gene's germline CDR1 is MDHEN and CDR2 SYDVKM. Here the CDR3 reads CASLEGQGRVNTEAFF. CDR3 nucleotide sequence: TGTGCCAGTTTGGAAGGACAGGGGCGCGTGAACACTGAAGCTTTCTTT.

V and J are TRBV6-1 and TRBJ2-1; D is unclear. With 0 bases removed from V and 10 bases from J, the gap between germline ends came to 10 bases. Germline V gene sequence: CDR1 MNHNS, CDR2 SASEGT. The CDR3 runs 13 residues. DNA for the CDR3: TGTGCCAGCAGTGAAGCGTTCGTACAGGAGCAGTTCTTC. Its protein is CASSEAFVQEQFF.

This sequence joins TRBV4-3 and TRBJ1-5; maybe TRBD1 (5 bases). The CDR3 loop spans 15 amino acids. Trimming removed 0 bases from V and 1 base from J, with 7 bases in between. Germline V gene lookup returns CDR1 LGHNA and CDR2 YSLEER. The CDR3: CASSQDRGSNQPQHF. In DNA, the CDR3 is TGCGCCAGCAGCCAAGATAGGGGAAGCAATCAGCCCCAGCATTTT.

The gene calls are TRBV5-1 and TRBJ2-6, with D possibly TRBD1 on 6 matching bases. The CDR3 covers 16 residues. The V and J ends lost 4 bases and 0 bases respectively, with 11 bases between them. Germline values: CDR1 SGHRS, CDR2 YFSETQ. The CDR3 DNA sequence: TGCGCCAGCAGCCGCGACAGGACCTCTGGGGCCAACGTCCTGACTTTC. Translated: CASSRDRTSGANVLTF.

This rearrangement joins TRBV6-5 to TRBJ2-1, with D possibly being TRBD2 (5 bases). This CDR3 region has 14 residues. CDR1 is MNHEY and CDR2 is SVGAGI in the germline V gene. The ends were cut back, 7 bases at V and 5 bases at J, with 15 bases in the middle. CDR3 nucleotides: TGTGCCAGCACCCGGATAGCGACCAACAATGAGCAGTTCTTC. It codes for CASTRIATNNEQFF.

The V call is TRBV4-3, the J call TRBJ1-1; the match to TRBD1 covers 8 bases. The CDR3 is made up of 18 amino acids. Trimming took 0 bases from V and 0 from J; bases not matched to a gene: 9. Germline V gene sequence: CDR1 LGHNA, CDR2 YSLEER. The CDR3 region has the DNA TGCGCCAGCAGCCAAGATCTACGGGACAGGTTCATGAACACTGAAGCTTTCTTT. It specifies CASSQDLRDRFMNTEAFF.

This clone has a handful of counts. The rearrangement links TRBV7-3 to TRBJ2-7; TRBD1 might be the D (6 bases). CDR1 and CDR2 (germline): SGHTA, FQGTGA. CDR3 size: 15 residues. Trimming cost V 5 bases and J 3 bases, with 17 bases left between them. The CDR3 loop is CASSPQGTGLYEQYF. In DNA, the CDR3 is TGTGCCAGCAGCCCCCAGGGGACCGGTCTCTACGAGCAGTACTTC. Complete variable domain (other parts from reference TRBV7-3 and TRBJ2-7): GAGVSQTPSNKVTEKGKYVELRCDPISGHTALYWYRQSLGQGPEFLIYFQGTGAADDSGLPNDRFFAVRPEGSVSTLKIQRTERGDSAVYLCASSPQGTGLYEQYFGPGTRLTVT.

This chain links TRBV18 with TRBJ2-2, with D possibly TRBD2 on 5 matching bases. Deletions cut 2 bases from V and 5 bases from J, with 12 bases between. Germline V gives CDR1 KGHSH, CDR2 LQKENI. The CDR3 extends over 15 amino acids. The CDR3 DNA reads as TGTGCCAGCTCACCAGCGTCTGGCGGGACCGGGGAGCTGTTTTTT. This codes for CASSPASGGTGELFF. Together with reference TRBV18 and TRBJ2-2, the CDR3 gives the full variable domain: NAGVMQNPRHLVRRRGQEARLRCSPMKGHSHVYWYRQLPEEGLKFMVYLQKENIIDESGMPKERFSAEFPKEGPSILRIQQVVRGDSAAYFCASSPASGGTGELFFGEGSRLTVL.

This clone showed up just a few times. This rearrangement joins TRBV6-1 to TRBJ1-2; D is perhaps TRBD1 (6 bases). V was shortened by 7 bases and J by 6 bases, with 18 bases between the two germline ends. The CDR3 spans 14 residues. CDR1 is MNHNS, CDR2 SASEGT, per germline. CDR3 in DNA: TGTGCCAGCAACGAGGACAGCAGAAGGAATGGCTACACCTTC. Amino acids: CASNEDSRRNGYTF.

The chain couples TRBV29-1 to TRBJ1-2; 7 positions agree with TRBD1. Germline V gene lookup returns CDR1 SQVTM and CDR2 ANQGSEA. J lost 3 bases, V lost 7 bases, and 2 bases had no gene match. The CDR3 runs to 11 residues. CDR3 coding DNA: TGCAGCGCCGGGACAGACTATGGCTACACCTTC. Translating gives CSAGTDYGYTF.